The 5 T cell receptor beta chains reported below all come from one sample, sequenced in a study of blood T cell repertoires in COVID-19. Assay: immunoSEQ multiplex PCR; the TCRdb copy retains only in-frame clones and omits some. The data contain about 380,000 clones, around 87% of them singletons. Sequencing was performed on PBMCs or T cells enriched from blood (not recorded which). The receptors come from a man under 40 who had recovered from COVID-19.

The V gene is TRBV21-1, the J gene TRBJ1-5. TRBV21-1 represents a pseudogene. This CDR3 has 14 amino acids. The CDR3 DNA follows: TGTGCCAGCAGTGGAGAACGTCTCAATCAGCCCCAGCATTTT. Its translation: CASSGERLNQPQHF.

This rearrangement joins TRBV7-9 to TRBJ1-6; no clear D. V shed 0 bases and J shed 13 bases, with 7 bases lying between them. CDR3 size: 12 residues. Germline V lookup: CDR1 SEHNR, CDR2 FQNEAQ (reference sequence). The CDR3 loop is CASSLASRPLHF. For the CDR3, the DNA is TGTGCCAGCAGCTTAGCGTCCCGGCCCCTCCACTTT. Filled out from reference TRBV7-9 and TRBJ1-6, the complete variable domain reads DTGVSQNPRHKITKRGQNVTFRCDPISEHNRLYWYRQTLGQGPEFLTYFQNEAQLEKSRLLSDRFSAERPKGSFSTLEIQRTEQGDSAMYLCASSLASRPLHFGNGTRLTVT.

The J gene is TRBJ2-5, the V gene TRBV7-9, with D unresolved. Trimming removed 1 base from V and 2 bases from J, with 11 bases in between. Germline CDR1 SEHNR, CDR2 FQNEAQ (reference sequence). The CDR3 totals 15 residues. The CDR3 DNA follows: TGTGCCAGCAGCTTAGGCGGCAGCCTACAAGAGACCCAGTACTTC. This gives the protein CASSLGGSLQETQYF.

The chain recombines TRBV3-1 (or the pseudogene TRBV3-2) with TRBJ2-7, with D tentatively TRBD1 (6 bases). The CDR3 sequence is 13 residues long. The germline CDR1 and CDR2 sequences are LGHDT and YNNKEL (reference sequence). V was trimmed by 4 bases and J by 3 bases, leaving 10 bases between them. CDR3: CASSLFRGYEQYF. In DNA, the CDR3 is TGTGCCAGCAGCCTCTTCAGGGGCTACGAGCAGTACTTC.

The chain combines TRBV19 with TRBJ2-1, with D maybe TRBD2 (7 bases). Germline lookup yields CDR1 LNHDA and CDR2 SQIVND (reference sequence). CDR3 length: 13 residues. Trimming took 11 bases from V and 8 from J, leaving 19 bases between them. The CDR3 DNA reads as TGTGCCTCGAAAGGGGGGGGCCTGGATGAGCAGTTCTTC. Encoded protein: CASKGGGLDEQFF.